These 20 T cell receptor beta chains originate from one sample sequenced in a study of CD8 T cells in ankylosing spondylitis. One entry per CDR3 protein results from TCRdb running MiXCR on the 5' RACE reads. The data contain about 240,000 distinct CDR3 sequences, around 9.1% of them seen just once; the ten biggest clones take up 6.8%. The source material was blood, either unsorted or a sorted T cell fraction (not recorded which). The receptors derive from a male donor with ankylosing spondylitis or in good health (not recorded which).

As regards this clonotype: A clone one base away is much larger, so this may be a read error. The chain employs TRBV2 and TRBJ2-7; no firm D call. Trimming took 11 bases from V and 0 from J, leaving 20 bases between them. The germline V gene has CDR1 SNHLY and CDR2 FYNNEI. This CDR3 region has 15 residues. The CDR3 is CAEFIWADLSYEQYF. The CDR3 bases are TGTGCCGAATTTATATGGGCAGATCTCTCCTACGAGCAGTACTTC.

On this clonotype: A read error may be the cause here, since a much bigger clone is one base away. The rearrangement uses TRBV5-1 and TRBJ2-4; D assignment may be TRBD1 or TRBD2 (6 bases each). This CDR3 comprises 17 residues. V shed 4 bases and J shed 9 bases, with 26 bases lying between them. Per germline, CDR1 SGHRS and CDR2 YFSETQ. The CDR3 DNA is TGCGCCAGCAGCCGCGCCCAGGGGACAAATTTCGGGAGCATTCAGTACTTC. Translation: CASSRAQGTNFGSIQYF.

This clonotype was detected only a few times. For the CDR3, the DNA is TGCAGTGCTAGAGCCCTTGGACTAGCGGGAGCGGGAGACAATGAGCAGTTCTTC. Translated, it gives CSARALGLAGAGDNEQFF. This chain links TRBV20-1 with TRBJ2-1, with 13 nucleotides matching TRBD2. V lost 1 base to trimming and J lost 5 bases; unmatched junction nucleotides: 11. The CDR3 length is 18 residues. Looked up from germline, CDR1 is DFQATT and CDR2 is SNEGSKA (reference sequence).

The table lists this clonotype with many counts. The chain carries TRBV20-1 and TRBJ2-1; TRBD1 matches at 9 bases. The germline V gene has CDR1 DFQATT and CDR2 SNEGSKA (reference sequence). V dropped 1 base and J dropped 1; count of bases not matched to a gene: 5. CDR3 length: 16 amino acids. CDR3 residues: CSARGSGTGSYNEQFF. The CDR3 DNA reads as TGCAGTGCTAGAGGGTCCGGGACAGGGTCCTACAATGAGCAGTTCTTC.

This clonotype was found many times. The CDR3 is CASSSGWGQGVPEQYF. In DNA form, the CDR3 reads TGTGCCAGCAGCTCAGGGTGGGGACAGGGGGTACCCGAGCAGTACTTC. The chain links TRBV12-3 or TRBV12-4 to TRBJ2-7; TRBD1 agrees at 11 bases. V lost 6 bases to trimming and J lost 6 bases; unmatched junction nucleotides: 13. This CDR3 region has 16 residues.

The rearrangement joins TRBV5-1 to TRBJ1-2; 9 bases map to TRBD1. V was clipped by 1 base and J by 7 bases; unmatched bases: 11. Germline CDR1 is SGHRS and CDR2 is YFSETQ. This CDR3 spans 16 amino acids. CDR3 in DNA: TGCGCCAGCAGCTTGACTCAGGGACAGGGAAGGACTGGCTACACCTTC. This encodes CASSLTQGQGRTGYTF.

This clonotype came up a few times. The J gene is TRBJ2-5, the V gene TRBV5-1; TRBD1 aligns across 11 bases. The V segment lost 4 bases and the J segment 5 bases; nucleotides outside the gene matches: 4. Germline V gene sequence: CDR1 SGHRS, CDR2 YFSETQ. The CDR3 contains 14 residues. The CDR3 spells CASSRDRGFETQYF. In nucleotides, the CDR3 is TGCGCCAGCAGCCGGGACAGGGGGTTCGAGACCCAGTACTTC.

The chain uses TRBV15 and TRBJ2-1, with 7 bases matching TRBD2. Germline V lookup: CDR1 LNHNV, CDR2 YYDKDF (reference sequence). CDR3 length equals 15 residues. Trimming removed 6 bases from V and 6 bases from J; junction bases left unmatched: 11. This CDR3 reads CATSHGGGLGNEQFF. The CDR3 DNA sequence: TGTGCCACCAGTCACGGCGGGGGACTGGGCAATGAGCAGTTCTTC.

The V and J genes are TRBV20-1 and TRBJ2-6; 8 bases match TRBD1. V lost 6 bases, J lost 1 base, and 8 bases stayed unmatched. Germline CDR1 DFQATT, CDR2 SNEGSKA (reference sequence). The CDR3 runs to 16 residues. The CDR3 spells CSAPGQERSGANVLTF. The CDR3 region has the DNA TGCAGTGCCCCGGGACAGGAAAGATCTGGGGCCAACGTCCTGACTTTC.

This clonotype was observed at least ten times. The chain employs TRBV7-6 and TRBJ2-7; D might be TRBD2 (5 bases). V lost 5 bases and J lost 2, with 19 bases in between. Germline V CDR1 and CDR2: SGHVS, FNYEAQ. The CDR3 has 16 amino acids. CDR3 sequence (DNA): TGTGCCAGCAGCCCTTCTAAGAAACGACTACCCTACGAGCAGTACTTC. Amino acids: CASSPSKKRLPYEQYF.

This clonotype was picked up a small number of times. The CDR3 DNA reads TGTGCCAGCAGGGGGGACTGGAGGGAGCTGTTTTTT. Its translation: CASRGDWRELFF. The chain links TRBV12-3 or TRBV12-4 to TRBJ2-2; a weak D match, TRBD2 (6 bases). Trimming cost V 6 bases and J 9 bases, with 11 bases left between them. The CDR3 covers 12 residues.

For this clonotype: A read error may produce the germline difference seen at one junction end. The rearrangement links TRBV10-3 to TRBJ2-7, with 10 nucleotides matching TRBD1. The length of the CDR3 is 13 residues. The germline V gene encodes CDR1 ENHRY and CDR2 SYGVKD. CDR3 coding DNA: TGTGCCGTCAGCAGGACAGGGGGTCAGGAGCAGTACTTC. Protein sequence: CAVSRTGGQEQYF.

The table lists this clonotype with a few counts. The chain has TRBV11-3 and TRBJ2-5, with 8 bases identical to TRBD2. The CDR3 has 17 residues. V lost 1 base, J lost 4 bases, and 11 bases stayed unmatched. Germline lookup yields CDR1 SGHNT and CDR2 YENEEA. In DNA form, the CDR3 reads TGTGCCAGCAGCTTAGGGTTGCGGGAGGATCGGATAGAGACCCAGTACTTC. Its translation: CASSLGLREDRIETQYF.

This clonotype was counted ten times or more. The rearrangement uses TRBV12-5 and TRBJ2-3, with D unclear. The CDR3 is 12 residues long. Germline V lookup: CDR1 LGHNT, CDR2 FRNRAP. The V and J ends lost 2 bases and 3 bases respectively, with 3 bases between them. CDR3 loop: CASGLKTDTQYF. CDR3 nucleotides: TGTGCTAGTGGTTTGAAGACAGATACGCAGTATTTT.

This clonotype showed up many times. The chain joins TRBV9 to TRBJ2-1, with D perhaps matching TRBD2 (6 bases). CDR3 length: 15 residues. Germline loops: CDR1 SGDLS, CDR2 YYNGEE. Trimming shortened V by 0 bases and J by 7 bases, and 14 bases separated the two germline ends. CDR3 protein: CASSVVGGPGNEQFF. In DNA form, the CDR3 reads TGTGCCAGCAGCGTAGTAGGAGGGCCCGGTAATGAGCAGTTCTTC.

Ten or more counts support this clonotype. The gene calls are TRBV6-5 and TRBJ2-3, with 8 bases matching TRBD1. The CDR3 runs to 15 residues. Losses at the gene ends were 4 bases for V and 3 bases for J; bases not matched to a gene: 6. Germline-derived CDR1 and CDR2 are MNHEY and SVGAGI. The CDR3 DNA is TGTGCCAGCAGTTCCTGGACAGGGATAACAGATACGCAGTATTTT. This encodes CASSSWTGITDTQYF.

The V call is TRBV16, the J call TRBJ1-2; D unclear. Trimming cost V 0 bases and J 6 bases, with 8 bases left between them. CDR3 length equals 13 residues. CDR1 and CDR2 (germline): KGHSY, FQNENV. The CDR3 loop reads CASSQSLLDGYTF. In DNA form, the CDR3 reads TGTGCCAGCAGCCAATCCCTGTTGGATGGCTACACCTTC. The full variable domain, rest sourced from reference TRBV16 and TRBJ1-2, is GEEVAQTPKHLVRGEGQKAKLYCAPIKGHSYVFWYQQVLKNEFKFLISFQNENVFDETGMPKERFSAKCLPNSPCSLEIQATKLEDSAVYFCASSQSLLDGYTFGSGTRLTVV.

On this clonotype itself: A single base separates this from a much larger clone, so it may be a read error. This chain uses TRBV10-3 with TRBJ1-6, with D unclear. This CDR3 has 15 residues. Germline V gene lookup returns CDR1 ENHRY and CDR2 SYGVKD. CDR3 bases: TGTGCCATCAGTGAGGGACCGGGTGCAGATTCACCCCTCCTCTTT. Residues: CAISEGPGADSPLLF.

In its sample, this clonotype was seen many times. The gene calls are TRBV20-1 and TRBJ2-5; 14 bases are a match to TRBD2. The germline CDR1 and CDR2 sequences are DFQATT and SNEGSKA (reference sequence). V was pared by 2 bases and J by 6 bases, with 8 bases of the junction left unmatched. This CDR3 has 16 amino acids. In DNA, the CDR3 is TGCAGTGCTAGATTAGGGACTAGCGGGAGACATAAGACCCAGTACTTC. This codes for CSARLGTSGRHKTQYF.

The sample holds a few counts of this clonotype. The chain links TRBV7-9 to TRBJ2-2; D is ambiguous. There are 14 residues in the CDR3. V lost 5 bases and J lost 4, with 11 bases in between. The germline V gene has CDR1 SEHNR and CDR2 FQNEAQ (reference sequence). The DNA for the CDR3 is TGTGCCAGCAGCAACTCGCCAGGCACCGGGGAGCTGTTTTTT. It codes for CASSNSPGTGELFF.